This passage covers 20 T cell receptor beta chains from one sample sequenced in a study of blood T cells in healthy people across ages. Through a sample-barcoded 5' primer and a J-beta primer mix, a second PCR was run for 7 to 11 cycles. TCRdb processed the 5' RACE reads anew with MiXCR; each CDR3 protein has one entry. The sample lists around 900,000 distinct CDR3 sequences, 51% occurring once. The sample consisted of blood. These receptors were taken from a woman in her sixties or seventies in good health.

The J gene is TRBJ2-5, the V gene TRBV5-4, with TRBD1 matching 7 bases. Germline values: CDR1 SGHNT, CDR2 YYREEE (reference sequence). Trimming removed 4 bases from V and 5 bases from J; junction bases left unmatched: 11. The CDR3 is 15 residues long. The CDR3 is CASSPRTGHDETQYF. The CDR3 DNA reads TGTGCCAGCAGCCCCCGGACAGGTCACGATGAGACCCAGTACTTC.

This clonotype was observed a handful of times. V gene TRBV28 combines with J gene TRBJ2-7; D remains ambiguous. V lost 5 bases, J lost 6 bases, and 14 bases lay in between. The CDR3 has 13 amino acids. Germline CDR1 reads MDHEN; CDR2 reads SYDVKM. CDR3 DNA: TGTGCCAGCAGTCCAACGGTACTCAGCGAGCAGTACTTC. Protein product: CASSPTVLSEQYF.

CDR3 sequence (DNA): TGTGCCAGCAGCCGACGCACCGGGGAGCTGTTTTTT. As protein: CASSRRTGELFF. This chain joins TRBV7-9 and TRBJ2-2; D not certain. From germline, CDR1 is SEHNR and CDR2 FQNEAQ (reference sequence). The V end was cut by 5 bases, the J end by 4 bases, with 5 bases between. The CDR3 loop spans 12 amino acids. Variable domain in full (rest from reference TRBV7-9 and TRBJ2-2): DTGVSQNPRHKITKRGQNVTFRCDPISEHNRLYWYRQTLGQGPEFLTYFQNEAQLEKSRLLSDRFSAERPKGSFSTLEIQRTEQGDSAMYLCASSRRTGELFFGEGSRLTVL.

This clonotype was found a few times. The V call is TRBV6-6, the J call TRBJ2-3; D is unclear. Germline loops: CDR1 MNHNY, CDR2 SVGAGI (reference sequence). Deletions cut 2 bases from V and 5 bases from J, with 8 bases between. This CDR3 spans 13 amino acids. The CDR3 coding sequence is TGTGCCAGCAGTTACGGGCCGGAAGATACGCAGTATTTT. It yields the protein CASSYGPEDTQYF.

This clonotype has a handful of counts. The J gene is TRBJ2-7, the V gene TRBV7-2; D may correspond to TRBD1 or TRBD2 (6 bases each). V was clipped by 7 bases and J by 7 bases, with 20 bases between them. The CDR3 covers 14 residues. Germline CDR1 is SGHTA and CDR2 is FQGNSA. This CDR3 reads CASTLSAGGGEQYF. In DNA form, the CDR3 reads TGTGCCAGCACCCTGAGTGCCGGAGGGGGGGAGCAGTACTTC. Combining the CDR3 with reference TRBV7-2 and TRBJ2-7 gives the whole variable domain GAGVSQSPSNKVTEKGKDVELRCDPISGHTALYWYRQSLGQGLEFLIYFQGNSAPDKSGLPSDRFSAERTGGSVSTLTIQRTQQEDSAVYLCASTLSAGGGEQYFGPGTRLTVT.

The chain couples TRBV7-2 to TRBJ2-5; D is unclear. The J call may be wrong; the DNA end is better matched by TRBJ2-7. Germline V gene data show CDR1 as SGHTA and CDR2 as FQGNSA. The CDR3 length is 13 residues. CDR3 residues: CTSSLGQPYEQYF. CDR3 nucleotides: TGTACCAGCAGCTTAGGACAACCCTACGAGCAGTACTTC.

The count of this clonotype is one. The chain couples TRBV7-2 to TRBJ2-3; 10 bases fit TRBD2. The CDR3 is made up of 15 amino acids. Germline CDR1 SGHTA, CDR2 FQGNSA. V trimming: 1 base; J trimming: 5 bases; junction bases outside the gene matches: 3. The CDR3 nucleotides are TGTGCCAGCAGCTTAGGAGCTAGCGGGAGAGATACGCAGTATTTT. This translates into CASSLGASGRDTQYF. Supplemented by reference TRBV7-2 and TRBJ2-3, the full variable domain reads GAGVSQSPSNKVTEKGKDVELRCDPISGHTALYWYRQSLGQGLEFLIYFQGNSAPDKSGLPSDRFSAERTGGSVSTLTIQRTQQEDSAVYLCASSLGASGRDTQYFGPGTRLTVL.

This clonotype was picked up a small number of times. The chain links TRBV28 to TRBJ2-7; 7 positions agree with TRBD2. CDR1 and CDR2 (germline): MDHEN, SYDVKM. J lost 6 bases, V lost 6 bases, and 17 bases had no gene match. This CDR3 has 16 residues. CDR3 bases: TGTGCCAGCAGCGCCGGGCCGGGACTACCAACAAGCGAGCAGTACTTC. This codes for CASSAGPGLPTSEQYF.

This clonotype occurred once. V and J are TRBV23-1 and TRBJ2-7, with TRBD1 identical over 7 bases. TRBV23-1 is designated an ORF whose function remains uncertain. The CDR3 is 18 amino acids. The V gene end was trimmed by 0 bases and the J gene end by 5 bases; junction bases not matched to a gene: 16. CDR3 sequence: CASSQSNSTGTDLDEQYF. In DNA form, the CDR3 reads TGCGCCAGCAGTCAATCTAATTCGACCGGGACAGACCTTGACGAGCAGTACTTC.

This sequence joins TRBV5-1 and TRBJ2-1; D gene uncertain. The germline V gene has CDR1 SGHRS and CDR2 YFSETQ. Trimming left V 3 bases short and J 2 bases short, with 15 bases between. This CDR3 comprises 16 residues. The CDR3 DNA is TGCGCCAGCAGCTACCCGCTCGAAAATCCCTACAATGAGCAGTTCTTC. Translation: CASSYPLENPYNEQFF.

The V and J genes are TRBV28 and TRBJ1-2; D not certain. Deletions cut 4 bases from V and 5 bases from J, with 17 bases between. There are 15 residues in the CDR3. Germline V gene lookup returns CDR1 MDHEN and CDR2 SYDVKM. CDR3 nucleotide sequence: TGTGCCAGCAGTTCAAGTTCGGGGTCGGGTTATGGCTACACCTTC. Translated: CASSSSSGSGYGYTF.

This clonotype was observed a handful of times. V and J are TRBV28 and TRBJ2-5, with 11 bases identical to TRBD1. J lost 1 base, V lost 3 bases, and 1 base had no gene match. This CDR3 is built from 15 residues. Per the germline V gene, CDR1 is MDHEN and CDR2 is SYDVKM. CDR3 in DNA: TGTGCCAGCAGTTTGGACAGGGGGCTCCAAGAGACCCAGTACTTC. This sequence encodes CASSLDRGLQETQYF.

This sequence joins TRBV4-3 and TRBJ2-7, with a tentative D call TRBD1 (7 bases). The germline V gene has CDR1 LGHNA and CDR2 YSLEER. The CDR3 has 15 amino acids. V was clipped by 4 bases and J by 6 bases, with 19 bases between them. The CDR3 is CASSRAGGTFGEQYF. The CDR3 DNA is TGCGCCAGCAGCCGGGCAGGGGGGACCTTTGGCGAGCAGTACTTC.

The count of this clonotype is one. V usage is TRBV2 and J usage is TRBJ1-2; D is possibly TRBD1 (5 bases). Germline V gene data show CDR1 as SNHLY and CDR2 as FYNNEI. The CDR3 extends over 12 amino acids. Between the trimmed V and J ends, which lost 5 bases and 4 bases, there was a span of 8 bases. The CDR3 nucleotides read TGTGCCAGCAGTACGGGGCCCTATGGCTACACCTTC. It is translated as CASSTGPYGYTF.

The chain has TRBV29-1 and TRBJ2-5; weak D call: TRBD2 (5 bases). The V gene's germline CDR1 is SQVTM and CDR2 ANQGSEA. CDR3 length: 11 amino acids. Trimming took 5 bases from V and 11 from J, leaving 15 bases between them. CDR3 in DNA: TGCAGCGTTCTCGGAGGCAATGAGCAGTACTTC. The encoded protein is CSVLGGNEQYF.

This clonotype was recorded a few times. This CDR3 is CSAATANYGYTF. CDR3 in DNA: TGCAGCGCGGCGACAGCCAACTATGGCTACACCTTC. The J gene is TRBJ1-2, the V gene TRBV29-1, with TRBD1 as a possible D gene (5 bases). The germline gives CDR1 SQVTM, CDR2 ANQGSEA. CDR3 length: 12 residues. V was pared by 7 bases and J by 2 bases, with 11 bases between. Together with reference TRBV29-1 and TRBJ1-2, the CDR3 gives the full variable domain: SAVISQKPSRDICQRGTSLTIQCQVDSQVTMMFWYRQQPGQSLTLIATANQGSEATYESGFVIDKFPISRPNLTFSTLTVSNMSPEDSSIYLCSAATANYGYTFGSGTRLTVV.

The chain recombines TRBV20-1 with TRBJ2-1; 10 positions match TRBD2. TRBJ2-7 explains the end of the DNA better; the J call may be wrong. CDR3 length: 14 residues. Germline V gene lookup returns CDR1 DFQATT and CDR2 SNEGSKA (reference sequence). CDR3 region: CSAKSGREYNEQYF. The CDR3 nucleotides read TGCAGTGCTAAAAGCGGGAGGGAATACAATGAGCAGTACTTC.

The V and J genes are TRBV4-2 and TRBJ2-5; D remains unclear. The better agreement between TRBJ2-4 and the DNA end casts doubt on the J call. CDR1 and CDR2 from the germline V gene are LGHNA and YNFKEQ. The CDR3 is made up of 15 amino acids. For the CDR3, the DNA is TGTGCCAGCAGCCAAGATCGCGACGGCAAAAACATTCAGTACTTC. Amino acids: CASSQDRDGKNIQYF.

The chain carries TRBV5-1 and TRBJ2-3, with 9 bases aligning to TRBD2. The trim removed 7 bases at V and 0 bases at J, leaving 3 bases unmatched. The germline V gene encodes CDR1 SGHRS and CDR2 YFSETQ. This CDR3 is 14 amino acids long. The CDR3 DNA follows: TGCGCCAGCCAGGGACTAGCTAGCACAGATACGCAGTATTTT. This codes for CASQGLASTDTQYF. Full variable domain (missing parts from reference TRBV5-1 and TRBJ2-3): KAGVTQTPRYLIKTRGQQVTLSCSPISGHRSVSWYQQTPGQGLQFLFEYFSETQRNKGNFPGRFSGRQFSNSRSEMNVSTLELGDSALYLCASQGLASTDTQYFGPGTRLTVL.

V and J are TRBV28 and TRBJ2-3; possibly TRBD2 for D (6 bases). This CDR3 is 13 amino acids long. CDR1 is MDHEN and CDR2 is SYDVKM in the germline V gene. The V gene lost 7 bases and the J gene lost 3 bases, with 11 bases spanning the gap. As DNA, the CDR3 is TGTGCCAGCACCCGTGGGACTACAGATACGCAGTATTTT. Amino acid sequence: CASTRGTTDTQYF.